One and the same sample provided the 22 T cell receptor beta chains below, sequenced in a study of human T cells and chemical hapten exposure (dated by TCRdb to about 2021). What the time point label conveys for this sample: patch test 1, 2 weeks after DPC sensitization. According to the study, the label for this sample's treatment or condition signals: therapeutic diphenylcyclopropenone sensitization with weekly scalp DPC. The library was produced with RACE. The sample was run on a NextSeq 500. The raw public reads went through TCRdb reprocessing: fastp at Q25, MiXCR clone calling, in-frame beta chains kept. Rows merge per CDR3 protein into single entries with the most common DNA and genes. The sample data list 350,000 or so distinct CDR3 sequences, and roughly 6.9% of these were observed just once. Approximately 8.9% of the sample is in the top ten clones. Sequenced here: whole blood, sampled in connection with sensitization to the hapten diphenylcyclopropenone (DPC). These receptors were collected from a woman between 18 and 29 years old with alopecia areata. Some clones in this sample may be carry-over from other donors' samples.

The rearrangement joins TRBV5-4 to TRBJ1-5, with 7 bases fitting TRBD1. Germline V gene lookup returns CDR1 SGHNT and CDR2 YYREEE (reference sequence). The CDR3 is 12 residues long. V lost 3 bases, J lost 11 bases, and 5 bases stayed unmatched. In DNA form, the CDR3 reads TGTGCCAGCAGCTCCAGGGGGGGCACCCAGCATTTT. Amino acid sequence: CASSSRGGTQHF.

The chain uses TRBV5-5 and TRBJ2-1, with a possible D match to TRBD1 (6 bases). CDR3 length: 14 amino acids. The germline V and J ends were trimmed by 4 bases and 8 bases, with 16 bases remaining between them. Germline CDR1 is SGHKS and CDR2 is YYEKEE (reference sequence). The CDR3 sequence is CASSKEQGNDEQFF. CDR3 bases: TGTGCCAGCAGCAAGGAACAGGGAAACGATGAGCAGTTCTTC.

The chain links TRBV27 to TRBJ2-7; perhaps TRBD1 as D (6 bases). CDR1 is MNHEY, CDR2 SMNVEV, per germline (reference sequence). This CDR3 spans 13 amino acids. Trimming took off 3 bases at V and 5 bases at J, with 11 bases between the two ends. The CDR3 bases are TGTGCCAGCAGTTTTGACAGGAGGAACGAGCAGTACTTC. This gives the protein CASSFDRRNEQYF.

The CDR3, as DNA: TGTGCCAGCAGCCAAGTGGCGGGGGGGTCCCCCGAGCAGTACTTC. The encoded protein is CASSQVAGGSPEQYF. The V and J genes are TRBV14 and TRBJ2-7; 9 bases match TRBD2. Per the germline V gene, CDR1 is SGHDN and CDR2 is FVKESK. Trimming removed 1 base from V and 6 bases from J; junction bases left unmatched: 7. This CDR3 comprises 15 residues.

This clonotype occurred a few times. The chain is built from TRBV10-3 and TRBJ2-7; D not certain. The CDR3 covers 13 residues. Trimming cost V 2 bases and J 3 bases, with 8 bases left between them. Germline lookup yields CDR1 ENHRY and CDR2 SYGVKD. The CDR3, as DNA: TGTGCCATCAGTGAGCGTGAATTCTACGAGCAGTACTTC. The encoded protein is CAISEREFYEQYF.

The chain has TRBV5-1 and TRBJ1-2; D perhaps matches TRBD1 (5 bases). The germline CDR1 and CDR2 sequences are SGHRS and YFSETQ. The ends were cut back, 4 bases at V and 0 bases at J, with 13 bases in the middle. CDR3 size: 15 residues. CDR3 sequence: CASSVAGPANYGYTF. The CDR3 DNA is TGCGCCAGCAGCGTTGCAGGGCCAGCTAACTATGGCTACACCTTC. Full variable domain (remainder filled in from reference TRBV5-1 and TRBJ1-2): KAGVTQTPRYLIKTRGQQVTLSCSPISGHRSVSWYQQTPGQGLQFLFEYFSETQRNKGNFPGRFSGRQFSNSRSEMNVSTLELGDSALYLCASSVAGPANYGYTFGSGTRLTVV.

The chain links TRBV20-1 to TRBJ1-6; 7 nucleotides match TRBD1. The CDR3 is 16 residues long. CDR1 DFQATT and CDR2 SNEGSKA come from the germline V gene (reference sequence). After removal of 1 base from V and 11 bases from J, the junction contained 14 bases not matched to a gene. This chain's CDR3 is CSARAGTGQNIPPLHF. The DNA of the CDR3 is TGCAGTGCTAGAGCGGGTACGGGACAGAATATTCCACCCCTCCACTTT.

The chain has TRBV4-1 and TRBJ1-5; 7 positions agree with TRBD1. The CDR3 is made up of 18 amino acids. J was trimmed by 5 bases and V by 2 bases; bases with no gene match: 15. Germline CDR1 reads MGHRA; CDR2 reads YSYEKL. As DNA, the CDR3 is TGCGCCAGCAGCCAATACTTTCGACCGACAGGGACGCATCAGCCCCAGCATTTT. It encodes CASSQYFRPTGTHQPQHF.

Details on this clonotype: The conserved phenylalanine or tryptophan normally closing the CDR3 is absent here, so this likely arose from a read error. The chain recombines TRBV12-3 or TRBV12-4 with TRBJ1-5; D gene unclear. Trimming took off 6 bases at V and 6 bases at J, with 18 bases between the two ends. The CDR3 runs 15 residues. The CDR3 region has the DNA TGTGCCAGCAGAAAAGCGGACGTGGTGGGTCAGCCCCAGCATATT. Translating it yields CASRKADVVGQPQHI.

The chain is built from TRBV7-8 and TRBJ1-4; 7 nucleotides agree with TRBD1. V shed 2 bases and J 3 bases; nucleotides not matched to a gene: 3. The germline V gene has CDR1 SGHVS and CDR2 FQNEAQ. This CDR3 spans 15 amino acids. The CDR3 DNA is TGTGCCAGCAGCTTAACAGGGGCCCCTAATGAAAAACTGTTTTTT. Translating it yields CASSLTGAPNEKLFF.

This clonotype was seen a few times. The chain carries TRBV29-1 and TRBJ2-2; D is ambiguous. The CDR3 is 18 amino acids. V lost 1 base, J lost 0 bases, and 18 bases lay in between. The germline V gene has CDR1 SQVTM and CDR2 ANQGSEA. CDR3 bases: TGCAGCGTTGAAGTTCAGGTCCTTGGGCAGACGAACACCGGGGAGCTGTTTTTT. This encodes CSVEVQVLGQTNTGELFF.

This clonotype was counted at least ten times. The CDR3 DNA reads as TGCGCCAGCAGCCAGCAGTGGCAAACCACAGATACGCAGTATTTT. Amino acids: CASSQQWQTTDTQYF. V is TRBV4-3 and J is TRBJ2-3; D gene unclear. V lost 3 bases to trimming and J lost 2 bases, with 12 bases between them. Germline loops: CDR1 LGHNA, CDR2 YSLEER. The CDR3 covers 15 residues.

This sequence joins TRBV9 and TRBJ2-5; the D is unclear. The CDR3 runs 15 residues. Germline CDR1 reads SGDLS; CDR2 reads YYNGEE. V lost 4 bases, J lost 5 bases, and 18 bases lay in between. This CDR3 is CASSPRLRMGETQYF. The CDR3 DNA follows: TGTGCCAGCAGCCCCCGACTTAGAATGGGGGAGACCCAGTACTTC.

This chain connects TRBV20-1 to TRBJ2-1, with D perhaps being TRBD1 or TRBD2 (6 bases each). Trimming pared 0 bases from V and 4 bases from J, leaving 10 bases between. Germline V gene lookup returns CDR1 DFQATT and CDR2 SNEGSKA (reference sequence). The CDR3 has 14 amino acids. The CDR3 loop is CSARDLGGYNEQFF. The CDR3 DNA sequence: TGCAGTGCTAGAGATCTAGGGGGGTACAATGAGCAGTTCTTC.

In this sample, this clonotype turned up once. V and J are TRBV7-2 and TRBJ1-4; no clear D gene. This CDR3 comprises 16 residues. CDR1 SGHTA and CDR2 FQGNSA come from the germline V gene. The ends were cut back, 1 base at V and 3 bases at J, with 12 bases in the middle. CDR3 nucleotides: TGTGCCAGCAGCTTAGTGGGGTCAGTCGCTAATGAAAAACTGTTTTTT. This gives the protein CASSLVGSVANEKLFF.

This clonotype came up a few times. The chain joins TRBV4-1 to TRBJ1-2; weak D call: TRBD1 (5 bases). The V end was cut by 1 base, the J end by 5 bases, with 14 bases between. This CDR3 has 15 residues. Germline CDR1 is MGHRA and CDR2 is YSYEKL. The CDR3 DNA sequence: TGCGCCAGCAGCCAAGTAGAGACAGTCCTTTATGGCTACACCTTC. It translates to CASSQVETVLYGYTF.

The sample holds a few counts of this clonotype. The genes are TRBV6-5 and TRBJ1-6; D unclear. The V end lost 2 bases, the J end lost 0 bases, and 14 bases lay between the germline ends. This CDR3 spans 18 amino acids. The germline CDR1 and CDR2 sequences are MNHEY and SVGAGI. The CDR3 DNA follows: TGTGCCAGCAGTTACGAATCGTTCCGGAGCTCCTATAATTCACCCCTCCACTTT. Its protein product is CASSYESFRSSYNSPLHF.

The J gene is TRBJ1-5, the V gene TRBV28; TRBD1 matches at 7 bases. Germline CDR1 MDHEN, CDR2 SYDVKM. This CDR3 region has 15 residues. J gave up 5 bases and V 6 bases, and 10 bases lay outside the gene matches. The DNA of the CDR3 is TGTGCCAGCAGCTTGATAGACAGGGCTGATCAGCCCCAGCATTTT. This codes for CASSLIDRADQPQHF.

Worth noting for this clonotype: Possible read error: a much larger clone is one base away. The rearrangement joins TRBV6-5 to TRBJ2-7; D call uncertain. CDR1 and CDR2 (germline): MNHEY, SVGAGI. The CDR3 loop spans 13 amino acids. Trimming removed 6 bases from V and 0 bases from J, with 9 bases in between. The CDR3 nucleotides read TGTGCCAGCAGCCGTACTCCCTCCTACGAGCAGTACTTC. Residues: CASSRTPSYEQYF.

The genes are TRBV6-1 and TRBJ2-7, with a possible D match to TRBD1 (7 bases). The V gene lost 6 bases and the J gene lost 3 bases, with 21 bases spanning the gap. There are 16 residues in the CDR3. CDR1 is MNHNS, CDR2 SASEGT, per germline. The CDR3 DNA reads as TGTGCCAGCAGCAGTCAGGGGGGTGAGCACTTCTACGAGCAGTACTTC. Residues: CASSSQGGEHFYEQYF.

This clonotype showed up just a few times. This chain uses TRBV12-3 or TRBV12-4 with TRBJ1-5, with D possibly TRBD1 on 6 matching bases. CDR3 size: 16 residues. V gave up 5 bases and J gave up 1 base, with 15 bases separating them. Here the CDR3 reads CASSHGGANSNQPQHF. The CDR3 DNA follows: TGTGCCAGCAGTCACGGGGGGGCCAACAGCAATCAGCCCCAGCATTTT.

The table lists this clonotype with many counts. This sequence joins TRBV18 and TRBJ1-3; D is undetermined. This CDR3 has 15 amino acids. Germline V gives CDR1 KGHSH, CDR2 LQKENI. V dropped 3 bases and J dropped 4 bases, with 13 bases sitting between them. The CDR3 here is CASSPGDVRGNTIYF. CDR3 sequence (DNA): TGTGCCAGCTCACCCGGAGATGTCAGGGGAAACACCATATATTTT.